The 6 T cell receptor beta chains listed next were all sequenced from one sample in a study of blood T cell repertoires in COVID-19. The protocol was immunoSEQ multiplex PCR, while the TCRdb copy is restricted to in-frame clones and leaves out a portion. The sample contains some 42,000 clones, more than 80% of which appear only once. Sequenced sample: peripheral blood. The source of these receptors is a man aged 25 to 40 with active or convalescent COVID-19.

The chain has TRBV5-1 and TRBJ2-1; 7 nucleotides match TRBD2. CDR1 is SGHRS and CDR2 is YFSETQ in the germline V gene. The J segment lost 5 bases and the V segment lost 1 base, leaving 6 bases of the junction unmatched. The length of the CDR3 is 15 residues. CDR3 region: CASSLSPSGNNEQFF. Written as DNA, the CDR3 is TGCGCCAGCAGCTTGTCACCTAGCGGAAACAATGAGCAGTTCTTC.

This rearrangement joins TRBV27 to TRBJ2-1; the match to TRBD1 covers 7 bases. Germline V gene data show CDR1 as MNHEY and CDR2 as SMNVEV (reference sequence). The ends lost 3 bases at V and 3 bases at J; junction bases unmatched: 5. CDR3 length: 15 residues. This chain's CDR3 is CASSFSGTDYNEQFF. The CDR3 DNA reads TGTGCCAGCAGTTTCTCCGGGACAGACTACAATGAGCAGTTCTTC.

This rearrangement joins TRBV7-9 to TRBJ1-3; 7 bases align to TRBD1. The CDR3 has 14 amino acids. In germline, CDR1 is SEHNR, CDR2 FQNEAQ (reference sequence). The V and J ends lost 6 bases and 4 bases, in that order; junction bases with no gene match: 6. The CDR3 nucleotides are TGTGCCAGCAGTTCCGACAGGGACGGAAACACCATATATTTT. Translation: CASSSDRDGNTIYF. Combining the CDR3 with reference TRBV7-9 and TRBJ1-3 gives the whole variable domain DTGVSQNPRHKITKRGQNVTFRCDPISEHNRLYWYRQTLGQGPEFLTYFQNEAQLEKSRLLSDRFSAERPKGSFSTLEIQRTEQGDSAMYLCASSSDRDGNTIYFGEGSWLTVV.

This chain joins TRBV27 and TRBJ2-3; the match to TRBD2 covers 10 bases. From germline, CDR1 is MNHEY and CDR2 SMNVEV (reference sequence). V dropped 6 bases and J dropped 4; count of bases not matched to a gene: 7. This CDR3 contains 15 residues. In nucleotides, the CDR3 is TGTGCCAGCAGCCCCCTAGCGGGGGCTCCAGATACGCAGTATTTT. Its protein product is CASSPLAGAPDTQYF.

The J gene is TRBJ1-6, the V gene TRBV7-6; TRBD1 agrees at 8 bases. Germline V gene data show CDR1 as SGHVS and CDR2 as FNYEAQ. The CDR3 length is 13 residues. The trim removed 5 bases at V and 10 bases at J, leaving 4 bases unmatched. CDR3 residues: CASSQTGESPLHF. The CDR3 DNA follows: TGTGCCAGCAGCCAGACAGGGGAATCACCCCTCCACTTT.

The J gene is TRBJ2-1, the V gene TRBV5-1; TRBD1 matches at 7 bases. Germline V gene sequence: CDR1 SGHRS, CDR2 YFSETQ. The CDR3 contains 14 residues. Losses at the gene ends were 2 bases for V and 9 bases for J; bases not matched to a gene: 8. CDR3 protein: CASSLGGTSLEQFF. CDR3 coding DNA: TGCGCCAGCAGCTTAGGGGGCACCTCCCTTGAGCAGTTCTTC.